The 18 T cell receptor beta chains in this list originate from one sample, sequenced in a study of blood T cells in healthy people across ages. Primed by a sample-barcoded 5' primer and a J-beta primer mix, a second PCR proceeded for about 6 to 11 cycles. TCRdb reanalysed the 5' RACE reads using MiXCR and keeps one entry per CDR3 protein. Of some 1.5 million distinct CDR3 sequences in the sample, 35% to 45% were seen once. What was sequenced was blood. The receptors originated from a woman aged 18-29 years in good health.

This clonotype has more than one count but fewer than ten. This rearrangement joins TRBV2 to TRBJ1-2; 7 bases map to TRBD1. The CDR3 spans 15 residues. Germline V gene data show CDR1 as SNHLY and CDR2 as FYNNEI. J gave up 2 bases and V 2 bases, and 5 bases lay outside the gene matches. The CDR3 DNA sequence: TGTGCCAGCAGTGAATGGACAGGCCGCAACTATGGCTACACCTTC. This codes for CASSEWTGRNYGYTF.

The rearrangement joins TRBV6-6 to TRBJ2-3; D perhaps matches TRBD1 (6 bases). V lost 3 bases and J lost 6, with 19 bases in between. The germline gives CDR1 MNHNY, CDR2 SVGAGI (reference sequence). CDR3 length: 16 residues. CDR3 nucleotides: TGTGCCAGCAGTTATGGTGGAAACCCGAGGGGGGATACGCAGTATTTT. Its protein product is CASSYGGNPRGDTQYF.

The rearrangement links TRBV7-9 to TRBJ1-2; D gene unclear. CDR1 SEHNR and CDR2 FQNEAQ come from the germline V gene (reference sequence). This CDR3 contains 17 residues. V was cut by 1 base and J by 6 bases, with 21 bases left in between. Here the CDR3 reads CASSLVNKGAIGNGYTF. CDR3 nucleotides: TGTGCCAGCAGCTTAGTAAACAAAGGCGCGATAGGGAATGGCTACACCTTC.

The V gene is TRBV4-3, the J gene TRBJ1-2; D possibly corresponds to TRBD1 (5 bases). CDR1 and CDR2 from the germline V gene are LGHNA and YSLEER. The V and J ends lost 2 bases and 6 bases respectively, with 16 bases between them. The CDR3 loop spans 15 amino acids. The CDR3 spells CASSQLGRTADGYTF. The CDR3 nucleotides are TGCGCCAGCAGCCAACTGGGACGCACAGCTGATGGCTACACCTTC.

This clonotype was seen only a few times. This sequence joins TRBV2 and TRBJ2-1; 8 bases agree with TRBD2. The length of the CDR3 is 15 residues. Germline CDR1 is SNHLY and CDR2 is FYNNEI. Trimming took 6 bases from V and 7 from J; bases not matched to a gene: 11. CDR3 region: CASSAGLVFRNEQFF. DNA for the CDR3: TGTGCCAGCAGCGCGGGACTAGTGTTTAGGAATGAGCAGTTCTTC.

V gene TRBV9 combines with J gene TRBJ1-6; D is possibly TRBD1 (5 bases). This CDR3 is 14 amino acids long. Per the germline V gene, CDR1 is SGDLS and CDR2 is YYNGEE. The germline V and J ends were trimmed by 3 bases and 8 bases, with 12 bases remaining between them. CDR3 nucleotides: TGTGCCAGCAGCGCCCGGGACGGATATTCACCCCTCCACTTT. Its translation: CASSARDGYSPLHF.

This clonotype appeared a few times. The J gene is TRBJ2-5, the V gene TRBV10-3; maybe TRBD1 (6 bases). V lost 0 bases and J lost 5, with 13 bases in between. CDR1 and CDR2 from the germline V gene are ENHRY and SYGVKD. CDR3 length equals 15 residues. In nucleotides, the CDR3 is TGTGCCATCAGTGAGTCGAGTGGGGGCCGGGAGACCCAGTACTTC. Encoded protein: CAISESSGGRETQYF.

The chain joins TRBV21-1 to TRBJ2-4. The J call is in doubt because the DNA end fits TRBJ2-7 better. TRBV21-1 counts as a pseudogene. The CDR3 has 14 amino acids. The CDR3 DNA follows: TGTGCCAGCAGCAAAGGTCACGGATCCTACGAGCAGTACTTC. It is translated as CASSKGHGSYEQYF.

This clonotype was seen only once. A read error is possible here, since a much larger clone lies one base away. The chain combines TRBV9 with TRBJ2-5; TRBD2 aligns across 9 bases. Germline CDR1 SGDLS, CDR2 YYNGEE. The CDR3 has 16 residues. CDR3 bases: TGTGACAGCAGCGCCGACATAGCGGGGGCAAAAGAGACCCAGTACTTC. It specifies CDSSADIAGAKETQYF.

This chain uses TRBV18 with TRBJ2-2; 9 bases match TRBD1. V lost 3 bases, J lost 7 bases, and 9 bases stayed unmatched. This CDR3 is built from 16 residues. The germline V gene has CDR1 KGHSH and CDR2 LQKENI. The chain's CDR3 is CASSPSGTGIVGELFF. The CDR3, as DNA: TGTGCCAGCTCACCTTCCGGGACAGGGATTGTCGGGGAGCTGTTTTTT.

The rearrangement joins TRBV20-1 to TRBJ2-1; TRBD1 aligns across 9 bases. The CDR3 is 15 amino acids. With 0 bases clipped from V and 6 bases from J, the junction kept 6 bases outside the gene matches. Germline CDR1 DFQATT, CDR2 SNEGSKA (reference sequence). CDR3 protein: CSARDSGTGTNEQFF. For the CDR3, the DNA is TGCAGTGCTAGAGATTCCGGGACAGGGACCAATGAGCAGTTCTTC.

The J gene is TRBJ2-1, the V gene TRBV24-1, with 12 bases that match TRBD1. V lost 2 bases, J lost 10 bases, and 5 bases stayed unmatched. Germline lookup yields CDR1 KGHDR and CDR2 SFDVKD. CDR3 length: 15 residues. The CDR3 DNA reads as TGTGCCACCAGTGATTCCGGGACAGGGGGCAGCGAGCAGTTCTTC. Protein product: CATSDSGTGGSEQFF.

This chain joins TRBV30 and TRBJ2-1, with D tentatively TRBD1 or TRBD2 (5 bases each). The CDR3 sequence is 14 residues long. Deletions cut 3 bases from V and 4 bases from J, with 13 bases between. Looked up from germline, CDR1 is GTSNPN and CDR2 is SVGIG (reference sequence). CDR3 sequence (DNA): TGTGCCTGGAGCGGGGCCCGGCATTACAATGAGCAGTTCTTC. Protein product: CAWSGARHYNEQFF. The full variable domain, in which reference TRBV30 and TRBJ2-1 provide the parts outside the CDR3, is SQTIHQWPATLVQPVGSPLSLECTVEGTSNPNLYWYRQAAGRGLQLLFYSVGIGQISSEVPQNLSASRPQDRQFILSSKKLLLSDSGFYLCAWSGARHYNEQFFGPGTRLTVL.

V usage is TRBV9 and J usage is TRBJ2-5, with 8 bases matching TRBD2. Germline CDR1 is SGDLS and CDR2 is YYNGEE. V trimming: 0 bases; J trimming: 11 bases; junction bases outside the gene matches: 12. The CDR3 has 15 amino acids. CDR3 in amino acids: CASSVASGSYNEQYF. DNA of the CDR3: TGTGCCAGCAGCGTAGCTAGCGGGTCCTACAATGAGCAGTACTTC. The complete variable domain, with remaining parts taken from reference TRBV9 and TRBJ2-5, reads DSGVTQTPKHLITATGQRVTLRCSPRSGDLSVYWYQQSLDQGLQFLIQYYNGEERAKGNILERFSAQQFPDLHSELNLSSLELGDSALYFCASSVASGSYNEQYFGPGTRLLVL.

This sequence joins TRBV4-2 and TRBJ2-5, with D possibly matching TRBD1 (7 bases). V lost 0 bases and J 5 bases, leaving 13 bases between the germline ends. Germline-derived CDR1 and CDR2 are LGHNA and YNFKEQ. This CDR3 is built from 15 residues. The CDR3 loop reads CASSQDGGGYETQYF. CDR3 nucleotide sequence: TGTGCCAGCAGCCAAGACGGAGGGGGCTATGAGACCCAGTACTTC.

The genes are TRBV6-5 and TRBJ2-1, with TRBD1 identical over 11 bases. The J segment lost 9 bases and the V segment lost 1 base, leaving 8 bases of the junction unmatched. The CDR3 length is 16 residues. CDR1 and CDR2 from the germline V gene are MNHEY and SVGAGI. CDR3 protein: CASSYLYRDRGCEQFF. The DNA for the CDR3 is TGTGCCAGCAGTTACTTATACCGGGACAGGGGGTGTGAGCAGTTCTTC.

This clonotype was observed a handful of times. The chain has TRBV12-3 or TRBV12-4 and TRBJ1-1; D perhaps matches TRBD1 (6 bases). V was clipped by 4 bases and J by 3 bases, with 12 bases between them. The CDR3 runs to 14 residues. For the CDR3, the DNA is TGTGCCAGCAGTTGGGGGCTGGGGGACACTGAAGCTTTCTTT. It encodes CASSWGLGDTEAFF.

This clonotype came up a few times. The J gene is TRBJ1-6, the V gene TRBV20-1, with 7 positions matching TRBD1. The CDR3 is made up of 13 amino acids. Per germline, CDR1 DFQATT and CDR2 SNEGSKA (reference sequence). V dropped 7 bases and J dropped 15; count of bases not matched to a gene: 15. The CDR3 nucleotides are TGCAGTGGCAGGACAGGACTAATTCAGGACCTCCACTTT. This encodes CSGRTGLIQDLHF.